The entry below gives a single T cell receptor beta chain sequence along with its context. The antigen remains undetermined. Unmatched junction bases numbered 9, after V lost 3 bases and J lost 4 bases. The germline gives CDR1 SGHNT, CDR2 YYREEE (reference sequence). CDR3 length: 16 amino acids. The method was immunoSEQ multiplex PCR; TCRdb's version includes in-frame clones alone and lacks a portion of them. The data show around 80,000 clones, around 93% seen once. This entry comes from a study of T cell responses to AZD1222 COVID-19 vaccine. Overall study findings and caveats: The study identified only a handful of AZD1222 recipients as seropositive at baseline. Spike-specific TCR breadth and depth both grew after two AZD1222 doses.

The material was peripheral blood, obtained 28 days after the second AZD1222 dose. The chain is built from TRBV5-4 and TRBJ2-1; 8 positions match TRBD1. The source is an adult who received the AZD1222 COVID-19 vaccine. In DNA, the CDR3 is TGTGCCAGCAGCTCCCAGACAGGGGATATGTACAATGAGCAGTTCTTC. Translated: CASSSQTGDMYNEQFF. Full variable domain (missing parts from reference TRBV5-4 and TRBJ2-1): ETGVTQSPTHLIKTRGQQVTLRCSSQSGHNTVSWYQQALGQGPQFIFQYYREEENGRGNFPPRFSGLQFPNYSSELNVNALELDDSALYLCASSSQTGDMYNEQFFGPGTRLTVL.